The text below deals with one T cell receptor (beta chain). Its antigen is as yet unknown. The sample belongs to a study of early T cells in non-severe SARS-CoV-2 infection. Study-wide findings and caveats: Matches to VDJdb favored anti-spike CD8 responses and missed private and CD4 specificities.

Germline values: CDR1 SNHLY, CDR2 FYNNEI. With 3 bases removed from V and 0 bases from J, the gap between germline ends came to 9 bases. The CDR3 totals 14 residues. Individual cDNA molecules carried attached unique molecular identifiers. Using its own MiXCR run on the 5' RACE reads, TCRdb lists one record per CDR3 protein. This table has tens of thousands of distinct CDR3 sequences, 5% to 7% appearing once. The specimen was whole blood. The chain uses TRBV2 and TRBJ2-7; no clear D. The receptor's source is an adult who was a healthcare worker with PCR-confirmed SARS-CoV-2 infection or an uninfected control (not recorded which). The CDR3 DNA reads TGTGCCAGCAGTGATATTGGAAGCTCCTACGAGCAGTACTTC. Translating gives CASSDIGSSYEQYF.